The rows below give T cell receptor beta chains drawn from one sample of a study of control samples from healthy donors and cancer patients. The protocol was immunoSEQ multiplex PCR, while the TCRdb copy is restricted to in-frame clones and leaves out a portion. The profile shows over 85,000 clones, about four fifths of them singletons. The sample taken for sequencing was PBMCs. All receptors derive from a man between 65 and 85 years old with lung cancer. The CDR3 runs from the conserved cysteine through the conserved F or W. A D gene is named only where the DNA matches it firmly. Clone sizes are given selectively: once, few, many, or a class where the clone is expanded.

D gene	V gene	J gene	clone size	CDR3 protein	CDR3 DNA
NA	TRBV12-3/TRBV12-4	TRBJ2-1	NA	CASRGSMNEQFF	TGTGCCAGCCGGGGGTCCATGAATGAGCAGTTCTTC
NA	TRBV3-1/TRBV3-2	TRBJ2-3	NA	CASSQIVGGGVTDTQYF	TGTGCCAGCAGCCAAATCGTGGGAGGGGGGGTTACAGATACGCAGTATTTT
NA	TRBV2	TRBJ1-5	NA	CASSDLNRDQPQHF	TGTGCCAGCAGCGACCTTAACAGGGATCAGCCCCAGCATTTT
TRBD2	TRBV28	TRBJ2-1	NA	CASSLWIAGGQFF	TGTGCCAGCAGTTTATGGATTGCGGGGGGACAGTTCTTC
NA	TRBV11-3	TRBJ1-1	NA	CASSYDSRNTEAFF	TGTGCCAGCAGCTACGACAGTCGGAACACTGAAGCTTTCTTT
NA	TRBV5-1	TRBJ2-3	NA	CASSPDRGLDTQYF	TGCGCCAGCAGCCCGGACAGAGGCCTAGATACGCAGTATTTT
TRBD2	TRBV6-1	TRBJ2-1	NA	CASSVSGGAGRNEQFF	TGTGCCAGCAGTGTAAGCGGGGGGGCCGGTAGGAATGAGCAGTTCTTC
NA	TRBV14	TRBJ1-3	once	CASSQDGRSGNTIYF	TGTGCCAGCAGCCAAGACGGCCGATCTGGAAACACCATATATTTT
NA	TRBV6-2/TRBV6-3	TRBJ2-7	NA	CASSSSGVGNHEQYF	TGTGCCAGCAGTTCTTCAGGGGTGGGGAACCACGAGCAGTACTTC
TRBD2	TRBV5-1	TRBJ2-7	NA	CASSGDRPGGHEQYF	TGCGCCAGCAGCGGGGACCGGCCGGGGGGGCACGAGCAGTACTTC
NA	TRBV27	TRBJ1-4	NA	CASSLQAATNEKLFF	TGTGCCAGCAGTTTACAAGCCGCAACTAATGAAAAACTGTTTTTT
NA	TRBV19	TRBJ1-2	NA	CASGGYTF	TGTGCCAGTGGGGGCTACACCTTC
NA	TRBV2	TRBJ1-5	NA	CASRRTDNGNQPQHF	TGTGCCAGCAGGCGGACAGACAATGGCAATCAGCCCCAGCATTTT
NA	TRBV30	TRBJ1-5	NA	CAWSVDDRTNQPQHF	TGTGCCTGGAGTGTAGATGACAGGACCAATCAGCCCCAGCATTTT
TRBD2	TRBV7-3	TRBJ2-1	NA	CASSLMGLEYNEQFF	TGTGCCAGCAGCTTAATGGGACTAGAGTACAATGAGCAGTTCTTC
NA	TRBV5-5	TRBJ1-3	NA	CASSPVRTGNTIYF	TGTGCCAGCAGCCCTGTACGAACTGGAAACACCATATATTTT
NA	TRBV28	TRBJ1-5	once	CATQPPGGNQPQHF	TGTGCCACCCAACCCCCGGGGGGCAATCAGCCCCAGCATTTT
TRBD2	TRBV7-9	TRBJ2-7	NA	CASSKGRDSYEQYF	TGTGCCAGCAGCAAAGGGAGGGACTCCTACGAGCAGTACTTC
NA	TRBV7-2	TRBJ2-7	NA	CASSPRLDSYEQYF	TGTGCCAGCAGTCCCCGACTAGACTCCTACGAGCAGTACTTC
NA	TRBV7-9	TRBJ1-6	NA	CASSPHLGDNSPLHF	TGTGCCAGCAGCCCTCACCTTGGGGATAATTCACCCCTCCACTTT
NA	TRBV21-1	TRBJ1-1	NA	CASSSTLPGASMGVSNWTEAFF	TGTGCCAGCAGCTCGACCCTCCCCGGGGCCTCTATGGGGGTATCAAATTGGACTGAAGCTTTCTTT
TRBD1	TRBV19	TRBJ1-1	NA	CASSRPVTGGYTEAFF	TGTGCCAGTAGTAGGCCCGTGACAGGGGGATACACTGAAGCTTTCTTT
NA	TRBV29-1	TRBJ1-4	NA	CSCRYNEKLFF	TGCAGCTGCCGTTATAATGAAAAACTGTTTTTT
NA	TRBV30	TRBJ2-7	NA	CAYGTLAEQYF	TGTGCATATGGAACGCTGGCGGAGCAGTACTTC
NA	TRBV7-9	TRBJ2-1	NA	CASSLAAAGEQFF	TGTGCCAGCAGCTTAGCGGCTGCAGGTGAGCAGTTCTTC
NA	TRBV6-5	TRBJ2-5	NA	CASSYFLGEEGETQYF	TGTGCCAGCAGTTACTTCCTGGGGGAGGAGGGAGAGACCCAGTACTTC
NA	TRBV3-1/TRBV3-2	TRBJ1-6	once	CASSQDSGRGKGTPLHF	TGTGCCAGCAGCCAAGACAGTGGCAGGGGAAAAGGTACACCCCTCCACTTT
NA	TRBV2	TRBJ2-2	NA	CASSPQTTGELFF	TGTGCCAGCAGTCCCCAGACGACCGGGGAGCTGTTTTTT
TRBD1	TRBV28	TRBJ1-6	NA	CASRQGTGSYNSPLHF	TGTGCCAGCAGACAGGGGACGGGCTCCTATAATTCACCCCTCCACTTT
TRBD1	TRBV7-9	TRBJ2-7	few	CASSSSGTAYEQYF	TGTGCCAGCAGCTCCTCCGGGACAGCCTACGAGCAGTACTTC
NA	TRBV5-1	TRBJ2-1	NA	CASSRDQPGNEQFF	TGCGCCAGCAGCCGGGACCAGCCGGGCAATGAGCAGTTCTTC
TRBD1	TRBV7-2	TRBJ1-5	NA	CASSLEPGQGGQPQHF	TGTGCCAGCAGCTTAGAGCCGGGACAGGGAGGGCAGCCCCAGCATTTT
TRBD1	TRBV5-6	TRBJ1-1	NA	CASSLNVRQGKSLNTEAFF	TGTGCCAGCAGCTTAAATGTACGACAGGGAAAAAGCTTGAACACTGAAGCTTTCTTT
NA	TRBV12-3/TRBV12-4	TRBJ2-7	NA	CASRPPQGGEYF	TGTGCCAGCAGACCTCCGCAGGGGGGGGAGTACTTC
NA	TRBV5-3	TRBJ2-7	once	CARSSPKGSFSYEQYF	TGTGCCAGAAGCTCCCCGAAGGGCTCATTCTCCTACGAGCAGTACTTC
NA	TRBV5-8	TRBJ1-2	NA	CASSLTVRLGGYTF	TGTGCCAGCAGCCTGACAGTGAGACTGGGTGGCTACACCTTC
TRBD1	TRBV7-2	TRBJ1-2	NA	CASVGTALSIYGYTF	TGTGCCAGCGTCGGGACAGCTCTCTCTATCTATGGCTACACCTTC
NA	TRBV7-8	TRBJ1-5	NA	CASSFSGSNQPQHF	TGTGCCAGCAGCTTTTCGGGGAGCAATCAGCCCCAGCATTTT
NA	TRBV29-1	TRBJ2-7	NA	CSVKISYEQYF	TGCAGCGTGAAGATCTCCTACGAGCAGTACTTC
NA	TRBV27	TRBJ2-7	once	CASSWTDRAYEQYF	TGTGCCAGCAGTTGGACGGACAGAGCCTACGAGCAGTACTTC
NA	TRBV23-1	TRBJ1-6	NA	CASSLNGGNNYNSPLHF	TGCGCCAGCAGCCTAAACGGGGGGAATAACTATAATTCACCCCTCCACTTT
TRBD1	TRBV30	TRBJ1-1	NA	CAWKKGQLNTEAFF	TGTGCCTGGAAAAAGGGACAGCTGAACACTGAAGCTTTCTTT
NA	TRBV6-6	TRBJ2-6	NA	CAATGANVLTF	TGTGCGGCAACTGGGGCCAACGTCCTGACTTTC
NA	TRBV10-1	TRBJ2-5	NA	CASSGPGETQYF	TGCGCCAGCAGTGGCCCGGGGGAGACCCAGTACTTC
NA	TRBV9	TRBJ1-5	NA	CASSVAMGGPQHF	TGTGCCAGCAGCGTAGCTATGGGGGGGCCCCAGCATTTT
NA	TRBV10-3	TRBJ2-1	few	CAISEPLRDEQFF	TGTGCCATCAGTGAACCCCTCCGGGATGAGCAGTTCTTC